The source of this TCR beta chain is a study of blood T cell repertoires in COVID-19 (dated by TCRdb to the early 2020s). Regarding the complete study: Samples covering the acute and convalescent phases of COVID-19 were provided by collaborators in the United States, Italy and Spain. Where available, HLA class I and class II types were taken from metadata supplied by the sample provider and were not determined by assay-based typing. The repertoires were released in a freely available public database meant as a resource for research on the immune response to SARS-CoV-2. A de-identified subject ID, COVID-19 status, age in years and sex were almost always included in the sample metadata. Deeply sampled blood TCRbeta repertoires from subjects exposed to, actively infected with, or recovered from COVID-19 were included in the dataset. Samples were obtained from the ongoing ImmuneRACE study (first 160 participants) and from 1,254 subjects provided by 6 global collaborators. The material from the prospective study consisted of cDNA or gDNA derived from T cells, B-cell-depleted T cells, or PBMCs.

One collaborating source in Seattle enrolled patients while the patients were actively infected and followed the patients over time throughout the course of disease. Collaborating institutions collected whole blood in K2EDTA tubes following their own protocols. For TCRbeta analysis, collaborator samples were shipped as frozen whole blood, as isolated PBMCs, or as DNA extracted from either sample type. As to this clone: This receptor's antigen is unknown. Base qualities are missing; no much larger clone stands one base away.

Results the study describes overall, beyond this receptor: The amount of clinical and demographic metadata varied by source and participant and was provided uncurated.

Unmatched junction bases come to 5, with V trimmed by 6 bases and J by 4 bases. Sequences MNHEY (CDR1) and SMNVEV (CDR2) are obtained from the germline V gene (reference sequence). Inclusive of the bounding cysteine and phenylalanine, the CDR3 is 13 residues long. Only CDR3 DNA remains: 39 bases, in frame from the first base. TCRbeta CDR3 regions were amplified from genomic DNA by means of the immunoSEQ Assay, a bias-controlled multiplex PCR. In the authors' own workflow: Within the assay, amplification of reference gene primers was used to estimate how many nucleated cells each sample contained. Sequence reads were collapsed and filtered to measure the absolute abundance of every unique TCRbeta CDR3 rearrangement. For each sample, productive Simpson clonality was calculated by taking the square root of Simpson's diversity index across productive rearrangements. Not all clones reach the TCRdb copy of this immuneACCESS table, which keeps in-frame sequences only. Checked studies attribute under half of the gap to unresolved V genes and leave the rest unexplained. V, J and clone size are those of that table, while D and trimming were read from the DNA. In all, the sample holds 200,000 to 300,000 clones, and about 84% of those were seen once. In total, the top ten clones hold approximately 6% of the sample.

The source is a woman of 80 years or more with COVID-19, enrolled during active disease. The sequenced material came from peripheral blood. In this chain, TRBV27 is recombined with TRBJ2-5; TRBD1 matches 7 bases in the middle. The DNA sequence is as follows: TGTGCCAGCAGGCGACAGGGTGGAGAGACCCAGTACTTC. It specifies CASRRQGGETQYF.